This T cell receptor beta chain was identified during a study of blood T cell repertoires in COVID-19. About the study: COVID-19 samples collected from the United States, Italy and Spain covered acute and convalescent phases. PBMCs, B-cell-depleted T cells, or T cells were the source of the cDNA or gDNA that made up the material.

Deletions cut 6 bases from V and 1 base from J, with 18 bases between. Germline lookup yields CDR1 KGHSY and CDR2 FQNENV. This CDR3 is 16 amino acids long. Per the original methods: Reference gene primer amplification gave estimated nucleated cell counts. TCRdb keeps only in-frame clones here, not all; method: immunoSEQ multiplex PCR. That table furnishes V, J and clone size, whereas the DNA furnished D and trimming. The data show 150,000 to 200,000 clones, 65% to 85% seen once. Source material: peripheral blood. The sequence came from a human donor with acute or convalescent COVID-19. The donor label of this sample is uncertain. The chain employs TRBV16 and TRBJ1-1; possible D gene TRBD1, 6 bases. The CDR3 spells CASRHPQGITNTEAFF. CDR3 DNA sequence: TGTGCCAGCAGACATCCGCAGGGGATAACGAACACTGAAGCTTTCTTT.